The clone carrying this TCR beta chain was seen many times. Antigen: not known. The sample originates from a study of naive and memory T cell subsets. V was trimmed by 5 bases and J by 10 bases, leaving 15 bases between them. Germline values: CDR1 LNHNV, CDR2 YYDKDF (reference sequence). This CDR3 is 14 amino acids long. Both TRBC1 and TRBC2 were covered by a beta constant-region primer of two equimolar oligonucleotides. An oligonucleotide with the SP2 primer and a 12-nucleotide UMI was ligated to the cDNA 3' end. Ligated cDNA was amplified by four rounds of PCR with nested alpha and beta constant-region primers and SP2. TCRdb ran MiXCR on the UMI-ligation and nested PCR reads and lists one entry per CDR3 protein. The sample has some 83,000 distinct CDR3 sequences; roughly 13% are singletons. The study's findings and limits: TCR counts from RNA may reflect activation-linked expression changes. Gini index rose across naive, CM, EM and EMRA in CD4 and CD8.

V is TRBV15 and J is TRBJ1-6; D uncertain. The sequenced material came from central memory CD4+ T cells from blood. The sequence was obtained from a human donor in good health. Here the CDR3 DNA reads TGTGCCACCAGCTCAATGAAACCACGATCACCCCTCCACTTT. It yields the protein CATSSMKPRSPLHF.